Listed below are T cell receptor beta chains from one sample, sequenced in a study of blood T cell repertoires in COVID-19. Clones were sequenced by immunoSEQ multiplex PCR, and TCRdb holds only the in-frame ones, with some missing. The sample yields some 87,000 clones, roughly 76% seen once. What was sequenced was peripheral blood. The source of these receptors is an elderly woman with active or convalescent COVID-19. CDR3s include the opening cysteine and the closing phenylalanine or tryptophan. Each record gives: J gene, V gene, D gene, clone size, CDR3 DNA, CDR3 protein. A D gene is named only where the DNA matches it firmly. Size is omitted from some rows. Given values are once, few, many or a class for expanded clones.

J gene: TRBJ2-7
V gene: TRBV7-9
D gene: TRBD2
clone size: NA
CDR3 DNA: TGTGCCAGCAGCCATCAAGCGGGGGGGCATAACGAGCAGTACTTC
CDR3 protein: CASSHQAGGHNEQYF

J gene: TRBJ2-7
V gene: TRBV12-3/TRBV12-4
D gene: NA
clone size: NA
CDR3 DNA: TGTGCCAGCAGTCCCCAACCCGGGGGTGAGCAGTACTTC
CDR3 protein: CASSPQPGGEQYF

J gene: TRBJ2-7
V gene: TRBV19
D gene: NA
clone size: NA
CDR3 DNA: TGTGCCAGTAGTCCCCGGCCACAGACGGACTACGAGCAGTACTTC
CDR3 protein: CASSPRPQTDYEQYF

J gene: TRBJ1-1
V gene: TRBV19
D gene: NA
clone size: NA
CDR3 DNA: TGTGCCAGTAGTATTGAGAGGGTTAACACTGAAGCTTTCTTT
CDR3 protein: CASSIERVNTEAFF

J gene: TRBJ2-3
V gene: TRBV6-2/TRBV6-3
D gene: NA
clone size: NA
CDR3 DNA: TGTGCCAGCAGTTACGGCGGGACAGCCACAGATACGCAGTATTTT
CDR3 protein: CASSYGGTATDTQYF

J gene: TRBJ2-6
V gene: TRBV10-3
D gene: NA
clone size: NA
CDR3 DNA: TGTGCCATCAGTCCGCTAGGCTGTCGGGCCAACGTCCTGACTTTC
CDR3 protein: CAISPLGCRANVLTF

J gene: TRBJ2-7
V gene: TRBV15
D gene: NA
clone size: NA
CDR3 DNA: TGTGCCACCAGTCCACAGCCCCGTCGCTACGAGCAGTACTTC
CDR3 protein: CATSPQPRRYEQYF

J gene: TRBJ2-7
V gene: TRBV9
D gene: TRBD1
clone size: NA
CDR3 DNA: TGTGCCAGCAGCGTGGGCGGACAGGGGGCTAATGAGCAGTACTTC
CDR3 protein: CASSVGGQGANEQYF

J gene: TRBJ1-6
V gene: TRBV5-4
D gene: NA
clone size: NA
CDR3 DNA: TGTGCCAGCAGCCCAACAGGGATAAACACACCCCTCCACTTT
CDR3 protein: CASSPTGINTPLHF

J gene: TRBJ1-2
V gene: TRBV6-2/TRBV6-3
D gene: TRBD1
clone size: NA
CDR3 DNA: TGTGCCAGCAGTTCAAGGACAGGGGGTTTTGGCTACACCTTC
CDR3 protein: CASSSRTGGFGYTF

J gene: TRBJ1-1
V gene: TRBV5-1
D gene: NA
clone size: NA
CDR3 DNA: TGCGCCAGCAGCTTGGTCTTTTTAGACAGCGCGAACACTGAAGCTTTCTTT
CDR3 protein: CASSLVFLDSANTEAFF

J gene: TRBJ2-1
V gene: TRBV2
D gene: NA
clone size: NA
CDR3 DNA: TGTGCCAGCAGTTTGGGGACTGGGTCCTCCTACAATGAGCAGTTCTTC
CDR3 protein: CASSLGTGSSYNEQFF

J gene: TRBJ2-2
V gene: TRBV9
D gene: NA
clone size: few
CDR3 DNA: TGTGCCAGCAGCGACCGACAACCGAACACCGGGGAGCTGTTTTTT
CDR3 protein: CASSDRQPNTGELFF

J gene: TRBJ1-1
V gene: TRBV3-1/TRBV3-2
D gene: NA
clone size: NA
CDR3 DNA: TGTGCCAGCAGCCCACGACAGCTGAACACTGAAGCTTTCTTT
CDR3 protein: CASSPRQLNTEAFF

J gene: TRBJ2-1
V gene: TRBV4-3
D gene: NA
clone size: few
CDR3 DNA: TGCGCCAGCAGCCAAGTGGCCATCTCCTACAATGAGCAGTTCTTC
CDR3 protein: CASSQVAISYNEQFF

J gene: TRBJ2-7
V gene: TRBV19
D gene: TRBD1
clone size: NA
CDR3 DNA: TGTGCCAGTAGTATAGACCGGACAGGATCACTGTACTTC
CDR3 protein: CASSIDRTGSLYF

J gene: TRBJ2-6
V gene: TRBV19
D gene: TRBD2
clone size: NA
CDR3 DNA: TGTGCCAGTAGTACCGGACTAGCGGGGGCGCCATCTGGGGCCAACGTCCTGACTTTC
CDR3 protein: CASSTGLAGAPSGANVLTF

J gene: TRBJ2-4
V gene: TRBV18
D gene: NA
clone size: NA
CDR3 DNA: TGTGCCAGCTCAAGAGAGGGACTTGAAAACATTCAGTACTTC
CDR3 protein: CASSREGLENIQYF

J gene: TRBJ1-2
V gene: TRBV12-5
D gene: NA
clone size: NA
CDR3 DNA: TGTGCTACCGTACCGCGGTCCCGGGGGGGGTGCACCTTC
CDR3 protein: CATVPRSRGGCTF

J gene: TRBJ2-1
V gene: TRBV27
D gene: NA
clone size: NA
CDR3 DNA: TGTGCCAGCAGTGCCAGAAGGGGGAGATACAATGAGCAGTTCTTC
CDR3 protein: CASSARRGRYNEQFF

J gene: TRBJ1-5
V gene: TRBV7-2
D gene: TRBD1
clone size: once
CDR3 DNA: TGTGCCAGCAGCTTAGTGGGACAGGGGACGGGCAATCAGCCCCAGCATTTT
CDR3 protein: CASSLVGQGTGNQPQHF

J gene: TRBJ2-1
V gene: TRBV27
D gene: TRBD2
clone size: once
CDR3 DNA: TGTGCCAGCAGTTCCCCAGCGGGGGCGACCAATGAGCAGTTCTTC
CDR3 protein: CASSSPAGATNEQFF

J gene: TRBJ2-1
V gene: TRBV9
D gene: TRBD2
clone size: NA
CDR3 DNA: TGTGCCAGCAGCGTAGCTACCGCAGCGGGGGGGCACAATGAGCAGTTCTTC
CDR3 protein: CASSVATAAGGHNEQFF

J gene: TRBJ1-5
V gene: TRBV5-5
D gene: NA
clone size: NA
CDR3 DNA: TGTGCCAGCAGCTTGTATCTGGGGCCAAATCAGCCCCAGCATTTT
CDR3 protein: CASSLYLGPNQPQHF

J gene: TRBJ1-1
V gene: TRBV5-1
D gene: TRBD1
clone size: few
CDR3 DNA: TGCGCCAGCAGCAGTAGACAGGGGAGGAACACTGAAGCTTTCTTT
CDR3 protein: CASSSRQGRNTEAFF

J gene: TRBJ1-2
V gene: TRBV6-6
D gene: NA
clone size: NA
CDR3 DNA: TGTGCCAGCAGTTACTCGAACGCAGGGGATGGCTACACCTTC
CDR3 protein: CASSYSNAGDGYTF

J gene: TRBJ2-7
V gene: TRBV7-2
D gene: TRBD1
clone size: NA
CDR3 DNA: TGTGCCAGCAGCTTAGGCCCGGGACAGGGCTACGAGCAGTACTTC
CDR3 protein: CASSLGPGQGYEQYF

J gene: TRBJ1-6
V gene: TRBV3-1/TRBV3-2
D gene: NA
clone size: NA
CDR3 DNA: TGTGCCAGCAGCCCGACAAGGAATTCACCCCTCCACTTT
CDR3 protein: CASSPTRNSPLHF

J gene: TRBJ1-6
V gene: TRBV18
D gene: NA
clone size: NA
CDR3 DNA: TGTGCCAGCTCGACCGCGGGACCACAAGGAGTCAGGGCCTTCTCACCCCTCCACTTT
CDR3 protein: CASSTAGPQGVRAFSPLHF

J gene: TRBJ2-5
V gene: TRBV28
D gene: NA
clone size: few
CDR3 DNA: TGTGCCAGCAGTTTAGTAGGACTGCAAGAGACCCAGTACTTC
CDR3 protein: CASSLVGLQETQYF

J gene: TRBJ2-2
V gene: TRBV6-4
D gene: TRBD2
clone size: NA
CDR3 DNA: TGTGCCAGCAGCGCCAGACTAGCGGGGGGCCCCTTGACCACCGGGGAGCTGTTTTTT
CDR3 protein: CASSARLAGGPLTTGELFF

J gene: TRBJ2-5
V gene: TRBV19
D gene: TRBD2
clone size: few
CDR3 DNA: TGTGCCAGTAGTCTACAAAACCCAGCGGGGGCTCGAGAGACCCAGTACTTC
CDR3 protein: CASSLQNPAGARETQYF

J gene: TRBJ2-7
V gene: TRBV7-2
D gene: NA
clone size: NA
CDR3 DNA: TGTGCCAGCAGCTCCAGACAGGACTACGAGCAGTACTTC
CDR3 protein: CASSSRQDYEQYF

J gene: TRBJ2-2
V gene: TRBV3-1/TRBV3-2
D gene: NA
clone size: NA
CDR3 DNA: TGTGCCAGCAGCCTGAGCGGGACCGGGGAGCTGTTTTTT
CDR3 protein: CASSLSGTGELFF

J gene: TRBJ1-1
V gene: TRBV9
D gene: NA
clone size: few
CDR3 DNA: TGTGCCAGCAGCGTAGACGGGAACACTGAAGCTTTCTTT
CDR3 protein: CASSVDGNTEAFF

J gene: TRBJ2-3
V gene: TRBV9
D gene: TRBD2
clone size: NA
CDR3 DNA: TGTGCCAGCAGCGTAGTCCCCCTCGGGGGGGCGATGGATACGCAGTATTTT
CDR3 protein: CASSVVPLGGAMDTQYF